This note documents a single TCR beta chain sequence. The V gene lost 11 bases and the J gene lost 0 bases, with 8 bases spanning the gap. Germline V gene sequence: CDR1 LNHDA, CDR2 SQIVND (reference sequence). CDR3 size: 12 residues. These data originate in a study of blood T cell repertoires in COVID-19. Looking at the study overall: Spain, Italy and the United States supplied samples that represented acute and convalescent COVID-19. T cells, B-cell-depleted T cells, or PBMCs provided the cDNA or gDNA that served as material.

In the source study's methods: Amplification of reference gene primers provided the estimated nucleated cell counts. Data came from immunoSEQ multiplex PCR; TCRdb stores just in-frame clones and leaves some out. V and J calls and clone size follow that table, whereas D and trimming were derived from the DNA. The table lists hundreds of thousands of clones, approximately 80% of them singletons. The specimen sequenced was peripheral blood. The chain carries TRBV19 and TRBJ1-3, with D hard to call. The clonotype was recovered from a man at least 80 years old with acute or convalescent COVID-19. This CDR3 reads CASRRSGNTIYF. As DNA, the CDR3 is TGTGCCTCCCGTCGCTCTGGAAACACCATATATTTT.